What follows describes a single TCR beta chain. This clone was picked up a small number of times. Its specific antigen is unknown. No base qualities exist here, and no much larger clone lies one base off it. A second Seattle source provided samples from volunteer blood donors who had recovered from COVID-19. Whole blood was collected in K2EDTA tubes by collaborating institutions according to the institutions' own protocols. For TCRbeta analysis, collaborators shipped samples in one of three forms: frozen whole blood, isolated PBMCs, or DNA extracted from either of those sample types. TCRbeta CDR3 regions were amplified from genomic DNA using the immunoSEQ Assay, a bias-controlled multiplex PCR. On the study's bioinformatics: The number of nucleated cells in each sample was estimated from the amplification of reference gene primers within the assay. To quantify the absolute abundance of each unique TCRbeta CDR3 rearrangement, sequence reads were collapsed and filtered. For each sample, productive Simpson clonality was calculated by taking the square root of Simpson's diversity index across productive rearrangements. This immuneACCESS table, as held by TCRdb, lists in-frame sequences with V and J called but not all clones. Of the missing ones, under half trace to an unresolved V gene in checked studies; the others have no known cause. The V and J calls and clone size were taken over from that table, and D and trimming were inferred from the DNA. Across this sample there are 100,000 to 120,000 clones, with roughly 90% seen only once. Of the sample, roughly 8.1% falls within the top ten clones.

This sample is part of a study of blood T cell repertoires in COVID-19 (dated by TCRdb to about 2020). Turning to the overall study: The collaborator samples originated in the United States, Italy and Spain and spanned the acute and convalescent phases of COVID-19. The prospective study material was composed of cDNA or gDNA derived from T cells, B-cell-depleted T cells, or PBMCs. Subjects who had been exposed to COVID-19, were actively infected with it, or had recovered from it provided the deeply sampled blood TCRbeta repertoires that made up the dataset. The repertoires were released in a freely available public database meant as a resource for research on the immune response to SARS-CoV-2. The samples were drawn from two sources: the first 160 participants of the ongoing ImmuneRACE study, and over 950 subjects contributed by 6 global collaborators. The sample metadata nearly always contained a de-identified subject ID, COVID-19 status, age in years and sex. Where available, HLA class I and class II types were obtained from metadata supplied by the sample provider rather than from assay-based typing. Broader findings and caveats from the paper: The amount of clinical and demographic metadata varied by source and participant and was provided uncurated.

Input material: peripheral blood. This clonotype was obtained from a woman in her 70s who had recovered from COVID-19.

The CDR3 protein sequence reads: CASSRLVVPQETQYF. Here is the DNA: TGTGCCAGCAGCCGACTAGTAGTGCCTCAAGAGACCCAGTACTTC. Recombination linked TRBV2 to TRBJ2-5; the D gene is perhaps TRBD2, from 6 matching bases. The CDR3 runs 15 residues from the cysteine to the phenylalanine. Just CDR3 DNA is preserved here, 45 bases in frame from base 1. As encoded in the germline V gene, CDR1 is SNHLY while CDR2 is FYNNEI. A distance of 16 bases separates the germline ends of V and J, which lose 6 bases and 2 bases respectively.